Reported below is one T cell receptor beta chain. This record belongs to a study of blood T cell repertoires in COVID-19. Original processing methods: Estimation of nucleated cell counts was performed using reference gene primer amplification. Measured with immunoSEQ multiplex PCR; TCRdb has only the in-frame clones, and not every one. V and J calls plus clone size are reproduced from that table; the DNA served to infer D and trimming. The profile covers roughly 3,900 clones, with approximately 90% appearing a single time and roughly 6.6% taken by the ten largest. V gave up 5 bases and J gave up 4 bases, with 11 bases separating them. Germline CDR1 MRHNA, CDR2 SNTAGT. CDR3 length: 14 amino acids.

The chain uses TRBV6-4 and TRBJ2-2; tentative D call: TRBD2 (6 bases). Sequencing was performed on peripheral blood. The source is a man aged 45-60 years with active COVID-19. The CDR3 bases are TGTGCCAGCAGTATGGGACTTGGCACCGGGGAGCTGTTTTTT. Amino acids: CASSMGLGTGELFF.